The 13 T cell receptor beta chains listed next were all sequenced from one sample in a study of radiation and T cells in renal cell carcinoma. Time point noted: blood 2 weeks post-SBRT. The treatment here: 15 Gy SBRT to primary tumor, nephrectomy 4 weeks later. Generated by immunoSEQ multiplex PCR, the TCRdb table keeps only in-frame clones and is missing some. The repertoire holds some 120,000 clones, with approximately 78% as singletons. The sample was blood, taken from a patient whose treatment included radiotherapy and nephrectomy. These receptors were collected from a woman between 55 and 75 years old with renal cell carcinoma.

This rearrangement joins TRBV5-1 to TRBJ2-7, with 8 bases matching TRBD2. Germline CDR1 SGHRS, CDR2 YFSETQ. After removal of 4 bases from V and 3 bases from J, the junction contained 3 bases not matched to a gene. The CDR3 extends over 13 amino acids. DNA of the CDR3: TGCGCCAGCAGCCCCGGGGGGGGCTACGAGCAGTACTTC. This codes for CASSPGGGYEQYF.

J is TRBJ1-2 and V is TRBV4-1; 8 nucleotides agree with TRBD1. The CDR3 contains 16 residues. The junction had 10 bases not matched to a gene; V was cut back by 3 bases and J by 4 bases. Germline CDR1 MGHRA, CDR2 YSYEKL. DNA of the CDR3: TGCGCCAGCAGCCAGACCTACCGGGACAGGAGCTATGGCTACACCTTC. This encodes CASSQTYRDRSYGYTF.

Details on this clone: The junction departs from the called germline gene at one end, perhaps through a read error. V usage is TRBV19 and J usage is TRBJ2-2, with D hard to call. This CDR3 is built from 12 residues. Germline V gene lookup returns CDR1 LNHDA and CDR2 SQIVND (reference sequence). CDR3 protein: CASSREPGELFF. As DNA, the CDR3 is TGTGCCAGCAGTAGAGAACCCGGGGAGCTGTTTTTT.

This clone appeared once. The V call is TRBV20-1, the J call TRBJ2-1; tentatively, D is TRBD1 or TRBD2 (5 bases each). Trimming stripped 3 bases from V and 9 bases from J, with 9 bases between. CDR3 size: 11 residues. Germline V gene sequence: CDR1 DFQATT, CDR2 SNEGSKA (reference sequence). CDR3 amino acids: CSASGGSEQFF. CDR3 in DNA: TGCAGTGCTAGTGGGGGTAGTGAGCAGTTCTTC.

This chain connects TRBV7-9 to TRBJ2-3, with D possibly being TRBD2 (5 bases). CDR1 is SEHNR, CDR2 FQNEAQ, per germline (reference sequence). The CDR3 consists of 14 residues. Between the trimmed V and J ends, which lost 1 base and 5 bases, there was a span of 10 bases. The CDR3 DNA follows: TGTGCCAGCAGCTTAGGAGGGCTTGGAGATACGCAGTATTTT. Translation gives CASSLGGLGDTQYF.

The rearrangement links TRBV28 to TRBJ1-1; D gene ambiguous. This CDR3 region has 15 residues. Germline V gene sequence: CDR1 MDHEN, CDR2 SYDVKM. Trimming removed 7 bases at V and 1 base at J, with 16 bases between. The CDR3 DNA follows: TGTGCCAGCAACCTAAGGGCGGTGGGGAACACTGAAGCTTTCTTT. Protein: CASNLRAVGNTEAFF.

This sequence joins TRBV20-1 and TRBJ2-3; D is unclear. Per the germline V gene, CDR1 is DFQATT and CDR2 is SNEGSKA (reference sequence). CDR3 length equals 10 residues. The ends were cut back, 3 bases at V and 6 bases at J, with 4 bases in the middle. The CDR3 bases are TGCAGTGCTAGTAGGGATACGCAGTATTTT. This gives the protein CSASRDTQYF.

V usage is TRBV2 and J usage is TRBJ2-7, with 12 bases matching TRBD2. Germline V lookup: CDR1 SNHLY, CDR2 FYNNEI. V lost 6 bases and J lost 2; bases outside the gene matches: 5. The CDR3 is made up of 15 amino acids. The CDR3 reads CASSASGGGAYEQYF. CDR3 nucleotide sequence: TGTGCCAGCAGCGCTAGCGGGGGGGGAGCCTACGAGCAGTACTTC.

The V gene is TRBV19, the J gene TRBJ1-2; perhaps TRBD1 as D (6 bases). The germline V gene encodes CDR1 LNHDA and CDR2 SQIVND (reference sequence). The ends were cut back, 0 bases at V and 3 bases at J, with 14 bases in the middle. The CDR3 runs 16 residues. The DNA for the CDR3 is TGTGCCAGTAGTATAGATGGTTCCGGACAGCACTATGGCTACACCTTC. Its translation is CASSIDGSGQHYGYTF.

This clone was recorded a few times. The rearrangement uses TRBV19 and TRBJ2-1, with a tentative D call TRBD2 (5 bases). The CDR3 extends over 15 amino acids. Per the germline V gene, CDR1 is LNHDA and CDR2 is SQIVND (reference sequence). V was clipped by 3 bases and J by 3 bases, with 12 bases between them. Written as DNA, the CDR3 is TGTGCCAGTAGTATCGACCCCCGGGGCTACAATGAGCAGTTCTTC. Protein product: CASSIDPRGYNEQFF.

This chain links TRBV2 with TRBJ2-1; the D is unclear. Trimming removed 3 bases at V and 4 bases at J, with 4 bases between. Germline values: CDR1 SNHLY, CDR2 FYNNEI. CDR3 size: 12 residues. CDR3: CASSDLYNEQFF. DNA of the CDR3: TGTGCCAGCAGTGATCTGTACAATGAGCAGTTCTTC. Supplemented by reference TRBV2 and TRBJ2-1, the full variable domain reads EPEVTQTPSHQVTQMGQEVILRCVPISNHLYFYWYRQILGQKVEFLVSFYNNEISEKSEIFDDQFSVERPDGSNFTLKIRSTKLEDSAMYFCASSDLYNEQFFGPGTRLTVL.

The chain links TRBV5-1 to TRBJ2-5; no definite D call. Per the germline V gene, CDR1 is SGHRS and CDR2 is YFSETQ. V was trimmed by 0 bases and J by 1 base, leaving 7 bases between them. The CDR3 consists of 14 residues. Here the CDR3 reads CASSLEGSQETQYF. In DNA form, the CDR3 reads TGCGCCAGCAGCTTGGAGGGTTCCCAAGAGACCCAGTACTTC.

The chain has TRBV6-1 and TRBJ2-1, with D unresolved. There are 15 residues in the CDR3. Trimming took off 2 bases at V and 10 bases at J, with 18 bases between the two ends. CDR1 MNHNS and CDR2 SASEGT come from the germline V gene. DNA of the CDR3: TGTGCCAGCAGTGAAAAACCCGATTGGATCTCAGAGCAGTTCTTC. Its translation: CASSEKPDWISEQFF.